The TCR beta chain described here comes from a study of T cell responses to AZD1222 COVID-19 vaccine. Study-wide context: Pooling covered second doses at about 4 or about 12 weeks.

The CDR3 is 19 amino acids. Broader study findings: Baseline seropositivity occurred in only a handful of AZD1222 recipients. Clonal diversity was possibly underestimated, and white British individuals and females predominated among donors. Dominant CD4 TCR responses targeted spike regions 160-218 and 743-854.

Concerning this clone: Its cognate antigen is unknown.

Using immunoSEQ multiplex PCR, the repertoire was profiled, and TCRdb retains in-frame clones only, with some absent. The table has approximately 200,000 clones, about 94% seen once. Sequences were derived from peripheral blood, sampled on day 0 of AZD1222 vaccination. This chain connects TRBV21-1 to TRBJ1-5; TRBD1, the table's D call, was not compared with the DNA. TRBV21-1 is an annotated pseudogene. This receptor was obtained from an adult in good health. As DNA, the CDR3 is TGTGCCAGCAGCAAAAATTCCTCCTTGGACAGGGAGGGCAATCAGCCCCAGCATTTT. This translates into CASSKNSSLDREGNQPQHF.